This T cell receptor (beta chain) was found in a study of blood T cells in healthy people across ages. The second PCR ran about 6 to 11 cycles with a sample-barcoded 5' primer and J-beta primers. Each cDNA molecule was tagged by a template-switch adaptor that had 12 random nucleotides. TCRdb re-analysed the 5' RACE reads in MiXCR, keeping a single row per CDR3 protein. The sample shows 900,000 to 950,000 distinct CDR3 sequences, 29% of them seen only once. This clonotype was counted between two and nine times. The CDR3 is 15 amino acids. Germline V lookup: CDR1 MDHEN, CDR2 SYDVKM. V lost 10 bases, J lost 9 bases, and 15 bases stayed unmatched. These data were also reused for a study on T cells of mothers and their children. Per that paper: Healthy Caucasian mothers, a few in number, and their six children were the donors. Researchers found no T cell clones that were persistent and microchimeric.

The sequenced sample consisted of blood. This clonotype originated in a woman aged 40 to 50 in good health. J is TRBJ1-6 and V is TRBV28, with 7 positions matching TRBD1. The CDR3 region is CAIGQASAPISPLHF. CDR3 sequence (DNA): TGTGCCATCGGACAGGCCTCGGCACCTATTTCACCCCTCCACTTT.